Following are 15 T cell receptor beta chains from one sample sequenced in a study of blood T cells in healthy people across ages. With a J-beta primer mix and a sample-barcoded 5' primer, a second PCR ran roughly 6 to 12 cycles. TCRdb fed the 5' RACE reads into MiXCR, producing one record per CDR3 protein. The table lists roughly 500,000 distinct CDR3 sequences, nearly 25% of them singletons, with less than 9% in the top ten. This sample was also put to use in a study of T cells of mothers and their children.

Sequenced sample: blood. Receptor source: a boy younger than 18 in good health.

V usage is TRBV20-1 and J usage is TRBJ2-5; D not resolved. The V end lost 1 base, the J end lost 2 bases, and 11 bases lay between the germline ends. This CDR3 spans 14 amino acids. Per germline, CDR1 DFQATT and CDR2 SNEGSKA (reference sequence). The CDR3 region is CSARVGIRQETQYF. The CDR3 DNA sequence: TGCAGTGCTAGAGTGGGCATTAGGCAAGAGACCCAGTACTTC.

This clonotype was detected only a few times. The chain is built from TRBV20-1 and TRBJ2-1, with D perhaps being TRBD1 or TRBD2 (7 bases each). Judging by the DNA end, TRBJ2-7 fits better; the J call may be wrong. The CDR3 has 14 amino acids. Per germline, CDR1 DFQATT and CDR2 SNEGSKA (reference sequence). CDR3 sequence reads: CSARGGDRDYEQYF. CDR3 in DNA: TGCAGTGCTAGGGGGGGGGACAGAGACTACGAGCAGTACTTC.

This clonotype was seen a handful of times. The chain carries TRBV5-6 and TRBJ1-1; D is possibly TRBD1 (6 bases). Trimming shortened V by 4 bases and J by 1 base, and 11 bases separated the two germline ends. Looked up from germline, CDR1 is SGHDT and CDR2 is YYEEEE. The CDR3 length is 14 residues. This CDR3 reads CASSLDRRNTEAFF. The CDR3 DNA follows: TGTGCCAGCAGCCTGGACAGAAGGAACACTGAAGCTTTCTTT.

This clonotype was counted only a few times. At one end the junction does not follow the germline gene, possibly because of a read error. V and J are TRBV7-9 and TRBJ1-6; 7 nucleotides match TRBD1. Looked up from germline, CDR1 is SEHNR and CDR2 is FQNEAQ (reference sequence). The CDR3 is 17 residues long. CDR3 in DNA: TGTGCCGGCAGCGCAAGGACAGGCGGCTCCTATAATTCACCCCTCCACTTT. It specifies CAGSARTGGSYNSPLHF.

This clonotype was found a few times. V gene TRBV6-1 combines with J gene TRBJ2-7, with D perhaps matching TRBD1 (6 bases). V was cut by 10 bases and J by 0 bases, with 13 bases left in between. Per the germline V gene, CDR1 is MNHNS and CDR2 is SASEGT. CDR3 length equals 13 residues. The DNA of the CDR3 is TGTGCCACCCCGGGACAACGCTCCTACGAGCAGTACTTC. Translation: CATPGQRSYEQYF.

The gene calls are TRBV6-4 and TRBJ2-4; the match to TRBD1 covers 8 bases. The germline V gene encodes CDR1 MRHNA and CDR2 SNTAGT. V lost 3 bases, J lost 3 bases, and 13 bases stayed unmatched. The CDR3 covers 18 residues. The CDR3 bases are TGTGCCAGCAGTGAAGGGACAGGTCCCTTTCGGGGCAAAAACATTCAGTACTTC. Protein product: CASSEGTGPFRGKNIQYF.

This clonotype showed up just a few times. The rearrangement joins TRBV27 to TRBJ2-1; TRBD2 is a possible D gene (6 bases). Gene TRBJ2-7 matches the end of the DNA better, so the J call may be wrong. This CDR3 has 14 amino acids. CDR1 is MNHEY and CDR2 is SMNVEV in the germline V gene (reference sequence). CDR3 sequence reads: CASSWRGNEDEQYF. CDR3 nucleotide sequence: TGTGCCAGCAGTTGGCGGGGAAATGAGGACGAGCAGTACTTC.

V usage is TRBV12-3 or TRBV12-4 and J usage is TRBJ2-7; D is unclear. V dropped 3 bases and J dropped 3 bases, with 15 bases sitting between them. CDR3 length: 15 residues. CDR3 protein: CASSFGSSRLYEQYF. CDR3 DNA sequence: TGTGCCAGCAGTTTCGGTAGTAGCAGACTCTACGAGCAGTACTTC.

In its sample, this clonotype was seen a few times. The rearrangement links TRBV9 to TRBJ2-1; the match to TRBD2 covers 7 bases. The CDR3 is 12 amino acids. CDR1 is SGDLS and CDR2 is YYNGEE in the germline V gene. With V trimmed by 10 bases and J by 6 bases, 7 bases remained unmatched. The CDR3 loop reads CASEGEGNEQFF. The DNA for the CDR3 is TGTGCCTCTGAAGGGGAGGGCAATGAGCAGTTCTTC. The full variable domain, with the rest looked up from reference TRBV9 and TRBJ2-1, is DSGVTQTPKHLITATGQRVTLRCSPRSGDLSVYWYQQSLDQGLQFLIQYYNGEERAKGNILERFSAQQFPDLHSELNLSSLELGDSALYFCASEGEGNEQFFGPGTRLTVL.

This clonotype was seen more than once but under ten times. Mismatch with germline at one junction end may stem from a read error. This chain uses TRBV5-1 with TRBJ2-5, with 10 bases lining up with TRBD2. The end of the DNA fits TRBJ2-1 better, so the J call may be wrong. Germline CDR1 reads SGHRS; CDR2 reads YFSETQ. CDR3 size: 17 residues. The CDR3 sequence is CASSGGGLASSCNEQFF. The CDR3, as DNA: TGCGCCAGCAGCGGGGGGGGACTAGCGTCCTCCTGCAATGAGCAGTTCTTC.

CDR3 sequence (DNA): TGCAGTGCTAGACAGGGAGGTTTTCGCGATGAGCAGTTCTTC. Protein sequence: CSARQGGFRDEQFF. This chain uses TRBV20-1 with TRBJ2-1; D might be TRBD2 (6 bases). This CDR3 has 14 residues. Germline V gives CDR1 DFQATT, CDR2 SNEGSKA (reference sequence). V gave up 2 bases and J gave up 8 bases, with 16 bases separating them.

This clonotype came up a few times. The genes are TRBV4-3 and TRBJ2-1; 13 bases map to TRBD2. Germline CDR1 is LGHNA and CDR2 is YSLEER. The V gene end was trimmed by 2 bases and the J gene end by 0 bases; junction bases not matched to a gene: 4. The length of the CDR3 is 18 residues. The CDR3 nucleotides read TGCGCCAGCAGCCAACGACTAGCGGGAGGTCCCTCCTACAATGAGCAGTTCTTC. Amino acid sequence: CASSQRLAGGPSYNEQFF.

This clonotype was detected only a few times. An end of the junction does not agree with germline; a read error may underlie this. The chain joins TRBV5-1 to TRBJ2-6, with 10 positions matching TRBD1. This CDR3 is built from 17 residues. Per the germline V gene, CDR1 is SGHRS and CDR2 is YFSETQ. CDR3 residues: CTSSLEGQGAGANVLTF. The CDR3 nucleotides are TGCACCAGCAGCTTGGAAGGACAGGGGGCTGGGGCCAACGTCCTGACTTTC.

V gene TRBV20-1 combines with J gene TRBJ2-1, with TRBD2 matching 12 bases. The CDR3 covers 17 residues. Germline CDR1 DFQATT, CDR2 SNEGSKA (reference sequence). V trimming: 5 bases; J trimming: 2 bases; junction bases outside the gene matches: 10. Here the CDR3 reads CSAQGLAGRTPYNEQFF. Here the CDR3 DNA reads TGCAGTGCTCAAGGACTAGCGGGGAGGACCCCCTACAATGAGCAGTTCTTC.

This clonotype was seen a few times. The V call is TRBV28, the J call TRBJ2-1; no definite D call. This CDR3 spans 15 amino acids. Trimming stripped 6 bases from V and 8 bases from J, with 20 bases between. From germline, CDR1 is MDHEN and CDR2 SYDVKM. The CDR3 spells CASSLSYLEGDEQFF. CDR3 coding DNA: TGTGCCAGCAGCCTCAGCTACCTCGAAGGAGATGAGCAGTTCTTC.